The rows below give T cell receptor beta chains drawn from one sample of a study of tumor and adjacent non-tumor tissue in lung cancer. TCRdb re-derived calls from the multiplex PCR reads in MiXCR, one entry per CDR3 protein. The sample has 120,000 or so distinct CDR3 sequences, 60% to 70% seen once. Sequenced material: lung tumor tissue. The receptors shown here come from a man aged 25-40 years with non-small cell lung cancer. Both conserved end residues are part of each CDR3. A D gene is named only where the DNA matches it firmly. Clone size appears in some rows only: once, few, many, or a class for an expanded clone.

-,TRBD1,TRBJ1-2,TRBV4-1,TGCGCCAGCAGCCAAGAGCGGACAGGGCAACATGGCTACACCTTC,CASSQERTGQHGYTF
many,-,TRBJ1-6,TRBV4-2,TGTGCCAGCAGCCAAGATACCCAGGGACGGTCACCCCTCCACTTT,CASSQDTQGRSPLHF
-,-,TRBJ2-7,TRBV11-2,TGTGCCAGCAGCGCCAGACTATGGACCGAGCAGTACTTC,CASSARLWTEQYF
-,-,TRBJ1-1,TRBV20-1,TGCAGTGCTCAATCAGGAGTCTTTAGCACTGTAGCTTTCTTT,CSAQSGVFSTVAFF
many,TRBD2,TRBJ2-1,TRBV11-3,TGTGCCAGCAGCTTAGAGGGGACTAGCCCGTCTGAGCAGTTCTTC,CASSLEGTSPSEQFF
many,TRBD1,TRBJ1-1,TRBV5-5,TGTGCCAGCAGCCCGTGGCACAGGGGAGACACTGAAGCTTTCTTT,CASSPWHRGDTEAFF
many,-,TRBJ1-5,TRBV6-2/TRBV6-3,TGTGCCAGCACTCGGGCAGGGCAGCCCCAGCATTTT,CASTRAGQPQHF
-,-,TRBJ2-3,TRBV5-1,TGCGCCAGTAGCTTGGCCGTTGTAGCAGATACGCAGTATTTT,CASSLAVVADTQYF
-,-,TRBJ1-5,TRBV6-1,TGTGCCAGCAGTGAATTTATTAGGGTGGGCAGTCAGCCCCAGCATTTT,CASSEFIRVGSQPQHF
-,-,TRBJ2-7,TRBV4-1,TGCGCCGGCAGCCGAGACGAGACAGGACAGACTTACGAGCAGTACTTC,CAGSRDETGQTYEQYF
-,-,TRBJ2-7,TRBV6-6,TGTGCTAGCAATTCGAATAGGCGAGGAGTCGACGAGCAGTACTTC,CASNSNRRGVDEQYF
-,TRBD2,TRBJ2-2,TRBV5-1,TGCGCCAGCAGCGTCGGACTAGCGGGAAGGCCGCGCACCGGGGAGCTGTTTTTT,CASSVGLAGRPRTGELFF
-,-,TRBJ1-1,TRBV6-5,TGTGTCAGCAACTACGGATCGAACACTGAAGCTTTCTTT,CVSNYGSNTEAFF
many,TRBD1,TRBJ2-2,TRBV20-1,TGCAGTGCTAGAGATCAAGGACAGGGGGGAACCGGGGAGCTGTTTTTT,CSARDQGQGGTGELFF
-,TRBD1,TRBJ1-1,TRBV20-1,TGCACTGCTACCGACAGGGTGACTGAAGCTTACTTT,CTATDRVTEAYF
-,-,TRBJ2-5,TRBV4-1,TGCGCCAGCAGTCAAAGTGGAGGGGGAGGAGAGACCCAGTACTTC,CASSQSGGGGETQYF
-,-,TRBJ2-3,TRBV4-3,TGCGCCAGCAGCCATGACATGTACACGGATACGGAGTATTTT,CASSHDMYTDTEYF